This T cell receptor (beta chain) was captured by sequencing in a study of T-cell reconstitution after alpha-beta-depleted transplantation in children. Using unique molecular identifiers, the investigators prepared the TCRbeta library. From the PCR reads, TCRdb called clonotypes with MiXCR, one entry per CDR3 protein. Of about 900,000 distinct CDR3 sequences listed, roughly 29% are singletons. This CDR3 spans 14 amino acids. Unmatched junction bases numbered 4, after V lost 4 bases and J lost 7 bases. The germline V gene has CDR1 SEHNR and CDR2 FQNEAQ (reference sequence). The receptor was derived from a boy younger than two who had a stem cell transplant for SCID, so the T cells may come from the graft donor. The chain uses TRBV7-9 and TRBJ1-6, with 7 bases lining up with TRBD1. This sample comprised PBMCs, mostly from graft donor cells, obtained 360 days after TCRalphabeta/CD19-depleted stem cell transplant. CDR3 in amino acids: CASSSTGNNSPLHF. CDR3 coding DNA: TGTGCCAGCAGCTCGACAGGGAACAATTCACCCCTCCACTTT.